The entry that follows covers one T cell receptor beta chain sequence. This record belongs to a study of blood T cell repertoires in COVID-19. Turning to the study itself: Samples of COVID-19 (acute and convalescent) were obtained from the United States, Italy and Spain.

The CDR3 extends over 15 amino acids. V was trimmed by 3 bases and J by 1 base, leaving 13 bases between them. Germline V gene data show CDR1 as SGHRS and CDR2 as YFSETQ. The assay was immunoSEQ multiplex PCR, and TCRdb's table has in-frame clones only and misses some. The sample yields some 40,000 clones, 78% seen once. Sequenced: peripheral blood. The TCR comes from a man between 65 and 79 years old with acute or convalescent COVID-19. The chain recombines TRBV5-1 with TRBJ1-1, with no clear D. The CDR3 region is CASSSASAGNTEAFF. CDR3 in DNA: TGCGCCAGCAGCTCCGCGTCGGCGGGGAACACTGAAGCTTTCTTT.